This TCR beta chain appears in the sequencing data of a study of shared clonotypes between healthy human individuals. Whole-study findings and limits: Only blood samples were collected, and tissue repertoires likely differ. Represented genetic and exposure-history diversity was restricted by having few donors. Compared with clonotypes that all four donors shared, non-shared clonotypes had lower generation probabilities.

About this clone: Its matching antigen is unknown.

Germline V lookup: CDR1 MDHEN, CDR2 SYDVKM. V was cut by 7 bases and J by 0 bases, with 7 bases left in between. This CDR3 region has 13 residues. Under the authors' procedure: ImmunoSEQ yielded junction-only sequences lacking quality scores, so filtering differed. Data came from immunoSEQ multiplex PCR; TCRdb stores just in-frame clones and leaves some out. Clonal size and the V and J genes are those of that table, whereas D and trimming came from the DNA. The sample lists hundreds of thousands of clones; about 96% were seen once. CD45RO-negative, CCR7-positively selected cells formed the naive CD8 fraction, excluding terminally differentiated effector memory CD45RA+ cells.

The rearrangement joins TRBV28 to TRBJ2-4; D is ambiguous. This sequence originates from a man between 25 and 39 years old in good health. The sequenced material came from naive CD8+ T cells sorted from blood. CDR3 sequence (DNA): TGTGCCAGCACAATGGTAGCCAAAAACATTCAGTACTTC. Translation gives CASTMVAKNIQYF.